Presented here are 27 T cell receptor beta chains from one specimen sequenced in a study of blood T cell repertoires in COVID-19. Measured with immunoSEQ multiplex PCR; TCRdb has only the in-frame clones, and not every one. The sample has over 200,000 clones; about four fifths are singletons. Source material: PBMCs or T cells enriched from blood (not recorded which). Receptor source: a woman aged 40 to 50 who had recovered from COVID-19.

The rearrangement joins TRBV5-1 to TRBJ2-1; the D gene is possibly TRBD2 (6 bases). CDR3 length equals 14 residues. Trimming pared 1 base from V and 7 bases from J, leaving 12 bases between. From germline, CDR1 is SGHRS and CDR2 YFSETQ. The CDR3: CASSLRSSANEQFF. In nucleotides, the CDR3 is TGCGCCAGCAGCTTGAGATCTAGCGCGAATGAGCAGTTCTTC.

This clone was observed a single time. The chain links TRBV7-3 to TRBJ2-2, with 9 bases aligning to TRBD2. Trimming took 5 bases from V and 5 from J; bases not matched to a gene: 12. Per the germline V gene, CDR1 is SGHTA and CDR2 is FQGTGA. This CDR3 spans 17 amino acids. For the CDR3, the DNA is TGTGCCAGCAGCATACTTGCCGGGACTAGCCGAACCGGGGAGCTGTTTTTT. It translates to CASSILAGTSRTGELFF.

The chain recombines TRBV20-1 with TRBJ2-1, with TRBD2 identical over 8 bases. Unmatched junction bases numbered 5, after V lost 3 bases and J lost 4 bases. This CDR3 spans 14 amino acids. CDR1 DFQATT and CDR2 SNEGSKA come from the germline V gene (reference sequence). The CDR3 here is CSASHSGGYNEQFF. The CDR3 DNA follows: TGCAGTGCTAGTCACTCGGGAGGGTACAATGAGCAGTTCTTC.

The chain is built from TRBV9 and TRBJ1-6; possible D gene TRBD1, 6 bases. The germline V and J ends were trimmed by 3 bases and 5 bases, with 9 bases remaining between them. The CDR3 is made up of 14 amino acids. The germline gives CDR1 SGDLS, CDR2 YYNGEE. The CDR3 DNA follows: TGTGCCAGCAGCGCAACAGGGAATAATTCACCCCTCCACTTT. It codes for CASSATGNNSPLHF.

The CDR3 spells CAWPAQGQGSQPQHF. In nucleotides, the CDR3 is TGTGCCTGGCCGGCACAGGGACAGGGTTCTCAGCCCCAGCATTTT. The genes are TRBV30 and TRBJ1-5, with TRBD1 matching over 9 bases. The germline V gene encodes CDR1 GTSNPN and CDR2 SVGIG (reference sequence). V lost 5 bases to trimming and J lost 6 bases; unmatched junction nucleotides: 11. The CDR3 contains 15 residues. Full variable domain (rest looked up from reference TRBV30 and TRBJ1-5): SQTIHQWPATLVQPVGSPLSLECTVEGTSNPNLYWYRQAAGRGLQLLFYSVGIGQISSEVPQNLSASRPQDRQFILSSKKLLLSDSGFYLCAWPAQGQGSQPQHFGDGTRLSIL.

The chain employs TRBV6-2 or TRBV6-3 and TRBJ2-7, with D perhaps matching TRBD1 (6 bases). Trimming took 0 bases from V and 0 from J, leaving 12 bases between them. CDR3 length: 16 amino acids. In germline, CDR1 is MNHEY, CDR2 SVGEGT. CDR3 protein: CASSYSRQVLSYEQYV. The DNA for the CDR3 is TGTGCCAGCAGTTACTCGCGACAGGTCCTCTCCTACGAGCAGTACGTC.

The genes are TRBV28 and TRBJ1-2; D call uncertain. The V end was cut by 3 bases, the J end by 6 bases, with 14 bases between. Germline V gene lookup returns CDR1 MDHEN and CDR2 SYDVKM. The CDR3 consists of 14 residues. CDR3 DNA sequence: TGTGCCAGCAGTTTTCTGGTGGATCGGGATGGCTACACCTTC. This gives the protein CASSFLVDRDGYTF.

This rearrangement joins TRBV6-2 or TRBV6-3 to TRBJ2-7, with 7 bases that match TRBD1. Germline CDR1 is MNHEY and CDR2 is SVGEGT. J was trimmed by 1 base and V by 6 bases; bases with no gene match: 3. This CDR3 has 13 amino acids. The CDR3 loop is CASSRTGSYEQYV. In nucleotides, the CDR3 is TGTGCCAGCAGCCGGACAGGTTCCTACGAGCAGTACGTC.

This clone was counted once. The chain has TRBV29-1 and TRBJ2-4; D is perhaps TRBD2 (5 bases). This CDR3 comprises 14 residues. Per the germline V gene, CDR1 is SQVTM and CDR2 is ANQGSEA. V was pared by 4 bases and J by 4 bases, with 14 bases between. In DNA form, the CDR3 reads TGCAGCGTTGTGACGGGGTATGAGAAAAACATTCAGTACTTC. Translating it yields CSVVTGYEKNIQYF.

The chain employs TRBV6-2 or TRBV6-3 and TRBJ1-2, with D tentatively TRBD1 (6 bases). V lost 2 bases to trimming and J lost 4 bases, with 26 bases between them. This CDR3 contains 19 residues. Per the germline V gene, CDR1 is MNHEY and CDR2 is SVGEGT. Written as DNA, the CDR3 is TGTGCCAGCAGTTACCCTATTCATCCCGGGACAAAGGTATCCTATGGCTACACCTTC. Amino acid sequence: CASSYPIHPGTKVSYGYTF.

The chain combines TRBV15 with TRBJ1-2, with no clear D. Looked up from germline, CDR1 is LNHNV and CDR2 is YYDKDF (reference sequence). The CDR3 spans 13 residues. With 0 bases removed from V and 7 bases from J, the gap between germline ends came to 9 bases. The CDR3 loop is CATSRDQTGGYTF. DNA of the CDR3: TGTGCCACCAGCAGAGACCAAACGGGTGGCTACACCTTC.

This sequence joins TRBV3-1 (or the pseudogene TRBV3-2) and TRBJ2-7; 8 positions match TRBD1. V lost 1 base and J lost 6; bases outside the gene matches: 8. This CDR3 contains 15 residues. Germline CDR1 and CDR2: LGHDT and YNNKEL (reference sequence). CDR3 loop: CASSQAGTGAFEQYF. The CDR3 coding sequence is TGTGCCAGCAGCCAAGCCGGGACAGGTGCCTTCGAGCAGTACTTC.

The V call is TRBV7-9, the J call TRBJ2-4; tentative D call: TRBD1 (5 bases). Trimming pared 2 bases from V and 2 bases from J, leaving 10 bases between. This CDR3 contains 15 residues. Germline V gene sequence: CDR1 SEHNR, CDR2 FQNEAQ (reference sequence). CDR3 amino acids: CASSLSGITKNIQYF. The CDR3 DNA follows: TGTGCCAGCAGCTTATCAGGGATTACCAAAAACATTCAGTACTTC.

The chain uses TRBV5-1 and TRBJ2-5; 7 bases match TRBD1. Trimming at V came to 4 bases and at J to 5 bases, leaving 8 bases not matched to a gene. There are 14 residues in the CDR3. CDR1 SGHRS and CDR2 YFSETQ come from the germline V gene. The CDR3 sequence: CASSTGTDYETQYF. The CDR3 DNA reads as TGCGCCAGCAGCACCGGGACAGATTACGAGACCCAGTACTTC.

V gene TRBV5-1 combines with J gene TRBJ2-3; maybe TRBD1 (5 bases). CDR1 SGHRS and CDR2 YFSETQ come from the germline V gene. This CDR3 contains 15 residues. The V and J ends lost 4 bases and 2 bases respectively, with 14 bases between them. The CDR3 sequence is CASSQGWGLTDTQYF. CDR3 sequence (DNA): TGCGCCAGCAGCCAGGGATGGGGTCTCACAGATACGCAGTATTTT.

V gene TRBV7-2 combines with J gene TRBJ1-2, with D perhaps matching TRBD1 (6 bases). Germline V gene data show CDR1 as SGHTA and CDR2 as FQGNSA. Trimming left V 1 base short and J 3 bases short, with 15 bases between. This CDR3 comprises 16 residues. The CDR3 DNA reads as TGTGCCAGCAGCTTAGTAGGGGGTGGAGGAGACTATGGCTACACCTTC. Translated: CASSLVGGGGDYGYTF.

There are a few counts of this clone. The chain joins TRBV10-3 to TRBJ2-1, with D tentatively TRBD1 (5 bases). V dropped 6 bases and J dropped 9 bases, with 15 bases sitting between them. From germline, CDR1 is ENHRY and CDR2 SYGVKD. The CDR3 is 13 residues long. Written as DNA, the CDR3 is TGTGCCATCAGGGACAATAAGCTGGGTGAGCAGTTCTTC. Its protein is CAIRDNKLGEQFF.

The J gene is TRBJ2-3, the V gene TRBV6-5; TRBD1 might be the D (6 bases). CDR1 and CDR2 (germline): MNHEY, SVGAGI. V was shortened by 0 bases and J by 5 bases, with 12 bases between the two germline ends. The CDR3 runs to 15 residues. As DNA, the CDR3 is TGTGCCAGCAGTTACTCGACCGGACAGAGAGATACGCAGTATTTT. It is translated as CASSYSTGQRDTQYF.

The chain uses TRBV11-3 and TRBJ1-4; no reliable D call. V gave up 5 bases and J gave up 3 bases, with 10 bases separating them. CDR1 and CDR2 (germline): SGHNT, YENEEA. The CDR3 length is 14 residues. The CDR3 protein is CASSQTGANEKLFF. CDR3 in DNA: TGTGCCAGCAGCCAGACCGGAGCTAATGAAAAACTGTTTTTT. Complete variable domain (other parts from reference TRBV11-3 and TRBJ1-4): EAGVVQSPRYKIIEKKQPVAFWCNPISGHNTLYWYLQNLGQGPELLIRYENEEAVDDSQLPKDRFSAERLKGVDSTLKIQPAELGDSAVYLCASSQTGANEKLFFGSGTQLSVL.

This chain uses TRBV6-5 with TRBJ2-1, with 8 bases matching TRBD2. The CDR3 consists of 16 residues. The junction had 1 base not matched to a gene; V was cut back by 0 bases and J by 0 bases. The germline gives CDR1 MNHEY, CDR2 SVGAGI. The CDR3 protein is CASSYSSGGSYNEQFF. For the CDR3, the DNA is TGTGCCAGCAGTTACTCGAGCGGGGGCTCCTACAATGAGCAGTTCTTC.

The chain combines TRBV27 with TRBJ2-7, with a weak D call TRBD2 (5 bases). The germline gives CDR1 MNHEY, CDR2 SMNVEV (reference sequence). The ends were cut back, 7 bases at V and 2 bases at J, with 21 bases in the middle. The CDR3 runs 16 residues. The CDR3 spells CASTLGNSVFTYEQYF. The CDR3 bases are TGTGCCAGCACCCTCGGGAATAGCGTTTTTACCTACGAGCAGTACTTC.

The CDR3 sequence: CASREEIYEQYV. CDR3 bases: TGTGCCAGCCGAGAGGAAATATACGAGCAGTACGTC. V is TRBV2 and J is TRBJ2-7, with no clear D. The V gene lost 8 bases and the J gene lost 4 bases, with 12 bases spanning the gap. The CDR3 length is 12 residues. Looked up from germline, CDR1 is SNHLY and CDR2 is FYNNEI.

This chain uses TRBV7-2 with TRBJ2-3, with a tentative D call TRBD1 (5 bases). The CDR3 length is 16 residues. From germline, CDR1 is SGHTA and CDR2 FQGNSA. V was shortened by 1 base and J by 2 bases, with 13 bases between the two germline ends. CDR3 protein: CASSLVATVTTDTQYF. CDR3 nucleotides: TGTGCCAGCAGCTTAGTGGCGACAGTGACCACAGATACGCAGTATTTT.

This clone was seen a single time. The chain joins TRBV9 to TRBJ2-3; 9 nucleotides agree with TRBD2. The CDR3 is 14 amino acids. The germline V gene encodes CDR1 SGDLS and CDR2 YYNGEE. With 7 bases clipped from V and 3 bases from J, the junction kept 6 bases outside the gene matches. DNA of the CDR3: TGTGCCAGCGGGGCGGGAGGGCCGACAGATACGCAGTATTTT. Amino acids: CASGAGGPTDTQYF.

This clone was counted a single time. The chain recombines TRBV5-1 with TRBJ1-3; D call uncertain. Germline loops: CDR1 SGHRS, CDR2 YFSETQ. CDR3 length: 14 amino acids. Between the trimmed V and J ends, which lost 4 bases and 0 bases, there was a span of 8 bases. The CDR3 sequence is CASSVASSGNTIYF. CDR3 bases: TGCGCCAGCAGCGTCGCCAGCTCTGGAAACACCATATATTTT.

This chain joins TRBV3-1 (or the pseudogene TRBV3-2) and TRBJ1-1; no clear D. The V gene lost 4 bases and the J gene lost 4 bases, with 13 bases spanning the gap. This CDR3 contains 14 residues. From germline, CDR1 is LGHDT and CDR2 YNNKEL (reference sequence). Here the CDR3 reads CASSRATRPTEAFF. The CDR3 region has the DNA TGTGCCAGCAGCCGGGCTACACGGCCCACTGAAGCTTTCTTT.

The chain joins TRBV7-9 to TRBJ2-7; TRBD1 aligns across 10 bases. Trimming took 5 bases from V and 6 from J; bases not matched to a gene: 7. The CDR3 loop spans 14 amino acids. The germline gives CDR1 SEHNR, CDR2 FQNEAQ (reference sequence). The CDR3 nucleotides read TGTGCCAGCAGCCCCAGGGGACAGGGGACCGAGCAGTACTTC. Translated, it gives CASSPRGQGTEQYF.